This T cell receptor beta chain was captured by sequencing in a study of blood T cells in healthy people across ages. The wider study: Template switching recovered approximately one barcoded beta molecule for every two T cells.

Note on this clonotype: Its antigen is as yet unknown. A much larger clone lies one base from this, so it may be a read error.

Points from the study as a whole: From one million sequenced T cells, diversity estimates were lower bounds. In the absence of known donor CMV status, changes in expanded clonotypes were possibly confounded.

Primed by a sample-barcoded 5' primer and a J-beta primer mix, a second PCR proceeded for roughly 6 to 12 cycles. Each cDNA molecule, via a template-switch adaptor with 12 random nucleotides, was tagged. TCRdb re-analysed the 5' RACE reads in MiXCR, keeping a single row per CDR3 protein. The sample yields about 900,000 distinct CDR3 sequences, roughly 50% seen once. Material: blood. This receptor was taken from a man aged 30 to 45 in good health.

The CDR3 bases are TGCAGTACTAGAGTCGGGACTAGCACCACAGATACGCAGTATTTT. It encodes CSTRVGTSTTDTQYF. This chain links TRBV20-1 with TRBJ2-3; 9 bases are a match to TRBD2. Per the germline V gene, CDR1 is DFQATT and CDR2 is SNEGSKA (reference sequence). The CDR3 consists of 15 residues.